These T cell receptor beta chains were read from a single sample in a study of blood T cell repertoires in COVID-19. Some clones are missing from TCRdb's copy, which holds only in-frame ones; the method was immunoSEQ multiplex PCR. The profile shows roughly 330,000 clones, 87% of them singletons. Sequenced sample: PBMCs or T cells enriched from blood (not recorded which). Every receptor here comes from a woman under 40 who had recovered from COVID-19. CDR3s include the opening cysteine and the closing phenylalanine or tryptophan. Fields, in order: clone size, D gene, J gene, V gene, CDR3 protein, CDR3 DNA. The D gene is left open where the match is weak. Expanded clones get a size class; other rows say once, few or many, or leave the size out.

once	TRBD2	TRBJ2-7	TRBV27	CASSYTSGGLYEQYF	TGTGCCAGCAGTTATACTAGCGGGGGGTTATACGAGCAGTACTTC
NA	NA	TRBJ1-2	TRBV9	CASSVGGGTYGYTF	TGTGCCAGCAGCGTAGGCGGGGGCACGTATGGCTACACCTTC
NA	TRBD1	TRBJ2-3	TRBV4-3	CASSQDRGTGGYTDTQYF	TGCGCCAGCAGCCAAGATCGCGGGACAGGGGGCTACACAGATACGCAGTATTTT
once	NA	TRBJ2-2	TRBV6-6	CATSQGQIGELFF	TGTGCCACCTCTCAGGGACAAATCGGGGAGCTGTTTTTT
NA	NA	TRBJ2-7	TRBV27	CASSFIQGRYEQYF	TGTGCCAGCAGTTTCATTCAGGGGCGTTACGAGCAGTACTTC
NA	NA	TRBJ1-6	TRBV14	CASSQGTIGGSLHF	TGTGCCAGCAGCCAAGGGACCATAGGAGGTTCCCTCCACTTT
NA	NA	TRBJ2-7	TRBV11-3	CASSLDRGYEQYF	TGTGCCAGCAGCTTAGATCGAGGGTACGAGCAGTACTTC
once	NA	TRBJ2-3	TRBV27	CASILYDTQYF	TGTGCCAGCATCCTCTATGATACGCAGTATTTT
NA	TRBD1	TRBJ1-1	TRBV5-6	CASSRDRGGDTEAFF	TGTGCCAGCAGCCGGGACAGGGGTGGAGACACTGAAGCTTTCTTT
NA	NA	TRBJ1-2	TRBV2	CASSPVTGHDGYTF	TGTGCCAGCAGCCCTGTAACTGGACACGATGGCTACACCTTC
NA	NA	TRBJ2-2	TRBV15	CATSTLGAGNTGELFF	TGTGCCACCAGCACCCTGGGGGCAGGGAACACCGGGGAGCTGTTTTTT
NA	NA	TRBJ2-1	TRBV24-1	CATSGAPPTPRFDEQFF	TGTGCCACCAGTGGGGCCCCACCAACTCCCCGGTTCGATGAGCAGTTCTTC
NA	NA	TRBJ1-6	TRBV24-1	CATSDLWGGRDSPLHF	TGTGCCACCAGTGATTTGTGGGGGGGAAGGGATTCACCCCTCCACTTT
NA	TRBD1	TRBJ1-2	TRBV2	CASSGQGIVRGDYGYTF	TGTGCCAGCAGTGGACAGGGGATCGTTCGTGGGGACTATGGCTACACCTTC
NA	NA	TRBJ2-3	TRBV9	CASSVGKGVSGTDTQYF	TGTGCCAGCAGCGTGGGTAAAGGAGTTAGTGGGACAGATACGCAGTATTTT
NA	TRBD1	TRBJ1-5	TRBV19	CASRTGGSNQPQHF	TGTGCCAGCCGCACAGGGGGCAGCAATCAGCCCCAGCATTTT
NA	TRBD1	TRBJ2-1	TRBV6-5	CASTPRDRGGDEQFF	TGTGCCAGCACCCCCCGGGACAGGGGTGGGGATGAGCAGTTCTTC
NA	NA	TRBJ1-3	TRBV10-3	CAIRQQFSGNTIYF	TGTGCCATCAGACAGCAGTTCTCTGGAAACACCATATATTTT
NA	TRBD1	TRBJ1-5	TRBV4-1	CASSQEGTARNQPQHF	TGCGCCAGCAGCCAAGAAGGGACAGCCCGCAATCAGCCCCAGCATTTT
NA	TRBD1	TRBJ2-7	TRBV18	CASSPPGQGPYEQYF	TGTGCCAGCTCACCTCCGGGACAGGGCCCCTACGAGCAGTACTTC
NA	TRBD1	TRBJ2-7	TRBV5-5	CASSWAGTVLAEQYF	TGTGCCAGCAGCTGGGCCGGGACAGTTTTGGCCGAGCAGTACTTC
NA	NA	TRBJ1-1	TRBV4-2	CASSPGTLNTEAFF	TGTGCCAGCAGTCCCGGGACATTGAACACTGAAGCTTTCTTT
NA	NA	TRBJ1-4	TRBV7-9	CASSLVGSGEKLFF	TGTGCCAGCAGCCTGGTGGGGAGTGGTGAAAAACTGTTTTTT
few	NA	TRBJ1-1	TRBV6-2/TRBV6-3	CASSYRGSWYTEAFF	TGTGCCAGCAGTTACAGGGGATCGTGGTACACTGAAGCTTTCTTT
NA	NA	TRBJ1-2	TRBV5-1	CASSRLRGNYGYTF	TGCGCCAGCAGCCGGCTTAGGGGGAACTATGGCTACACCTTC
few	NA	TRBJ1-2	TRBV2	CASSDRQENYGYTF	TGTGCCAGCAGTGACAGACAGGAGAACTATGGCTACACCTTC